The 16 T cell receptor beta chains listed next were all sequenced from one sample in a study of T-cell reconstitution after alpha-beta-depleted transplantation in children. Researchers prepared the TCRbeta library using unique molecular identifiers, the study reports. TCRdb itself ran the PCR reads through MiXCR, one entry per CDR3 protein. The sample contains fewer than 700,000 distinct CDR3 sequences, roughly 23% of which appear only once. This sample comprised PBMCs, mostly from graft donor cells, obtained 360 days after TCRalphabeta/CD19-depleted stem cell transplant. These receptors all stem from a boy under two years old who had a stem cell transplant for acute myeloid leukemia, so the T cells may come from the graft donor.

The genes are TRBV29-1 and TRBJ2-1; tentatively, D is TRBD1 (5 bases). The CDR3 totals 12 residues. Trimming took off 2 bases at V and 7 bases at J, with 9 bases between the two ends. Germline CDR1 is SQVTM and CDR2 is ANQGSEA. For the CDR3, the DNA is TGCAGCGTTGAAATTTGGACAAATGAGCAGTTCTTC. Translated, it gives CSVEIWTNEQFF.

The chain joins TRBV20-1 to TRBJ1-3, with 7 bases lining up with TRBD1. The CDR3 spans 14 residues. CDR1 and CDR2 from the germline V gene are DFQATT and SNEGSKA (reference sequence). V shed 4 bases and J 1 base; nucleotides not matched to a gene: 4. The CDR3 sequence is CSATRDSSGNTIYF. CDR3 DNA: TGCAGTGCTACGCGGGACAGTTCTGGAAACACCATATATTTT.

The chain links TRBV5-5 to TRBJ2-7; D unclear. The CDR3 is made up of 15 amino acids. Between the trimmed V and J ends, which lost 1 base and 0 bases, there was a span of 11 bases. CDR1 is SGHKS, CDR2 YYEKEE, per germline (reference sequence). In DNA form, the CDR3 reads TGTGCCAGCAGCTTGAACCCCAGGAGCTCCTACGAGCAGTACGTC. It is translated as CASSLNPRSSYEQYV.

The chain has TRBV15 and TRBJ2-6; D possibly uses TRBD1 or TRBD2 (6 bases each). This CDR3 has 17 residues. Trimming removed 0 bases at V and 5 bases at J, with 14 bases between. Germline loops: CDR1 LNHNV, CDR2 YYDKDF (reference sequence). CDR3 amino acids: CATSRDTVGGWANVLTF. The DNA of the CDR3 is TGTGCCACCAGCAGAGATACGGTGGGGGGCTGGGCCAACGTCCTGACTTTC. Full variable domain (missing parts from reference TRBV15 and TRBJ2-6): DAMVIQNPRYQVTQFGKPVTLSCSQTLNHNVMYWYQQKSSQAPKLLFHYYDKDFNNEADTPDNFQSRRPNTSFCFLDIRSPGLGDTAMYLCATSRDTVGGWANVLTFGAGSRLTVL.

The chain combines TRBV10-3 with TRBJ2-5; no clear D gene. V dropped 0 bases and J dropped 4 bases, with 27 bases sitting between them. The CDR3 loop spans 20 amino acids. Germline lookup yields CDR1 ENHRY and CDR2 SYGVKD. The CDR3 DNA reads TGTGCCATCAGTGAGTCGACTGGCGGATATAGGTATAGGGATCCAGAGACCCAGTACTTC. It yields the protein CAISESTGGYRYRDPETQYF.

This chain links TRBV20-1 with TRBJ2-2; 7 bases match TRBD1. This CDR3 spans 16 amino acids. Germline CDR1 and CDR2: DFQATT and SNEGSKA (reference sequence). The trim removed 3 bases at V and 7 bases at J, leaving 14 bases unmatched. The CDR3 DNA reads TGCAGTGCTAGGCGCGGAACAGGGGAGCATGTCGGGGAGCTGTTTTTT. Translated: CSARRGTGEHVGELFF.

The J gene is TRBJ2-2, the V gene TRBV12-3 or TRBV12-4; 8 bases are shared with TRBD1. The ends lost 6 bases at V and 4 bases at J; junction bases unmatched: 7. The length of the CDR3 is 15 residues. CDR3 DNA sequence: TGTGCCAGCAGGCAACCGGGACAGGTCACCGGGGAGCTGTTTTTT. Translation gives CASRQPGQVTGELFF.

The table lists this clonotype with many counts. In DNA, the CDR3 is TGCGCCAGCAGCTCTCTACTAGCGGGGGGGCCGGATACGCAGTATTTT. Amino acids: CASSSLLAGGPDTQYF. The rearrangement uses TRBV5-1 and TRBJ2-3, with TRBD2 identical over 13 bases. CDR1 SGHRS and CDR2 YFSETQ come from the germline V gene. J lost 6 bases, V lost 3 bases, and 7 bases had no gene match. This CDR3 is built from 16 residues.

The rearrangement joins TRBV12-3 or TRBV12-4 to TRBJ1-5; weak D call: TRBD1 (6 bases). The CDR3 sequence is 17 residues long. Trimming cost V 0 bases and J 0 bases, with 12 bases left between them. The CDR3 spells CASSLAGAQYSNQPQHF. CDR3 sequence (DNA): TGTGCCAGCAGTTTAGCGGGGGCACAGTATAGCAATCAGCCCCAGCATTTT.

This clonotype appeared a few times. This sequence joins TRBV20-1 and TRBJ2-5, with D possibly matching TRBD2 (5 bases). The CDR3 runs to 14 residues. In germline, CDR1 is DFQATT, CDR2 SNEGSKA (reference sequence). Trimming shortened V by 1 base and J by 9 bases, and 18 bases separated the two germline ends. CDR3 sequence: CSARVLRTPRAQYF. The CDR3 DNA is TGCAGTGCTAGAGTTCTCCGGACCCCGCGGGCCCAGTACTTC.

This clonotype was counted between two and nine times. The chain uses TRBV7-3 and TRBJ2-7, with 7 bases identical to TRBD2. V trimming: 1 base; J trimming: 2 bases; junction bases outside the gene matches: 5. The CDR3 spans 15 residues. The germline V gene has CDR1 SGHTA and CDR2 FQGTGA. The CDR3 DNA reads TGTGCCAGCAGCTTAAGCGGGGGTGACCCCTACGAGCAGTACTTC. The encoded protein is CASSLSGGDPYEQYF.

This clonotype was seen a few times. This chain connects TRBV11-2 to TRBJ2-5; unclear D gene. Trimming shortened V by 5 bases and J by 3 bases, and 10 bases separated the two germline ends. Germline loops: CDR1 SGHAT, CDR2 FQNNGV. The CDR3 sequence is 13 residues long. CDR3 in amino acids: CASSHGLKETQYF. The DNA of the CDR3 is TGTGCCAGCAGCCATGGGTTGAAAGAGACCCAGTACTTC.

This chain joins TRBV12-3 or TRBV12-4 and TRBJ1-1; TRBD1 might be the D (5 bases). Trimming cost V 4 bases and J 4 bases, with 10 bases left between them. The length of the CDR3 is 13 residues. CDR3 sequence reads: CASSSGAGTEAFF. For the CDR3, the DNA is TGTGCCAGCAGTTCCGGGGCAGGCACTGAAGCTTTCTTT.

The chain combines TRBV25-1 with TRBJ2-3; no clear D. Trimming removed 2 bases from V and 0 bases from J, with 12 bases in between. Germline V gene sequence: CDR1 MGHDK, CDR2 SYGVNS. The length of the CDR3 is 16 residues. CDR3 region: CASSEMGRTSTDTQYF. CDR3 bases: TGTGCCAGCAGTGAAATGGGCAGAACTAGCACAGATACGCAGTATTTT.

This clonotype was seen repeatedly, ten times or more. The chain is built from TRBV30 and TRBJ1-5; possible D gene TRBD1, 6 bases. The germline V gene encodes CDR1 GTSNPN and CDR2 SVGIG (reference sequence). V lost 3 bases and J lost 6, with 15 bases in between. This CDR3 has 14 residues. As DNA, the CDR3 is TGTGCCTGGAGGCAACAGGGAACGGGTCAGCCCCAGCATTTT. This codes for CAWRQQGTGQPQHF.

Written as DNA, the CDR3 is TGCGCCAGCAGCCAAGAAACCCCGACCATCTACGAGCAGTACTTC. Translated, it gives CASSQETPTIYEQYF. The chain couples TRBV4-3 to TRBJ2-7, with unresolved D. The V and J ends lost 0 bases and 3 bases respectively, with 12 bases between them. This CDR3 has 15 residues. Germline loops: CDR1 LGHNA, CDR2 YSLEER.